This is a list of T cell receptor beta chains from one sample in a study of PD-1 blockade in classical Hodgkin lymphoma. Here immunoSEQ multiplex PCR was the method, and the copy in TCRdb shows in-frame clones only, minus some. The sample carries 10,000 to 15,000 clones, 65% to 90% recorded once. The sample here was peripheral blood mononuclear cells (PBMCs), taken at baseline. The receptors come from a human donor with classical Hodgkin lymphoma. The CDR3 runs from the conserved cysteine through the conserved F or W. The order of the fields is CDR3 protein, D gene, V gene, J gene, CDR3 length. A D gene is named only where the DNA matches it firmly.

CDR3: CASSGSRRLGNNEQFF
D: NA
V: TRBV5-8
J: TRBJ2-1
length: 16

CDR3: CASSARDISYEQYF
D: NA
V: TRBV6-1
J: TRBJ2-7
length: 14

CDR3: CSVVSPSQDGYEQYF
D: NA
V: TRBV29-1
J: TRBJ2-7
length: 15

CDR3: CASSSLGQDNTYEQYF
D: NA
V: TRBV7-9
J: TRBJ2-7
length: 16

CDR3: CASSLGQGATNEKLFF
D: TRBD1
V: TRBV13
J: TRBJ1-4
length: 16

CDR3: CASSRDRGEGNEQFF
D: TRBD1
V: TRBV11-3
J: TRBJ2-1
length: 15

CDR3: CASSLSRGSYNEQFF
D: NA
V: TRBV28
J: TRBJ2-1
length: 15

CDR3: CASSTGDGSTNEKLFF
D: TRBD1
V: TRBV18
J: TRBJ1-4
length: 16

CDR3: CASIPTDRVASEQYF
D: TRBD1
V: TRBV6-6
J: NA
length: 15

CDR3: CASSTRTGLAYGYTF
D: TRBD1
V: TRBV6-5
J: TRBJ1-2
length: 15

CDR3: CASSYLPVSGELFF
D: NA
V: TRBV6-6
J: TRBJ2-2
length: 14

CDR3: CASSLVSRGTNTGELFF
D: NA
V: TRBV7-6
J: TRBJ2-2
length: 17

CDR3: CAISESGDSGFF
D: NA
V: TRBV10-3
J: TRBJ2-1
length: 12

CDR3: CASSNTETQYF
D: NA
V: TRBV10-2
J: TRBJ2-5
length: 11

CDR3: CASSVVGPANTGELFF
D: NA
V: TRBV9
J: TRBJ2-2
length: 16

CDR3: CASSPSGRNADTQYF
D: TRBD2
V: TRBV18
J: TRBJ2-3
length: 15

CDR3: CASSYGSSGNTIYF
D: NA
V: TRBV6-6
J: TRBJ1-3
length: 14

CDR3: CAWNVGNTEAFF
D: NA
V: TRBV30
J: TRBJ1-1
length: 12

CDR3: CASSPGRYYGYTF
D: NA
V: TRBV6-4
J: TRBJ1-2
length: 13

CDR3: CASYGPFYEQYF
D: NA
V: TRBV21-1
J: TRBJ2-7
length: 12

CDR3: CASSLLYNQPQHF
D: NA
V: TRBV6-5
J: TRBJ1-5
length: 13

CDR3: CASSIVGKNQPQHF
D: NA
V: TRBV19
J: TRBJ1-5
length: 14

CDR3: CASRHTRGVAETQYF
D: NA
V: TRBV6-5
J: TRBJ2-5
length: 15

CDR3: CASSPRPVGTNLYEQYF
D: TRBD2
V: TRBV9
J: TRBJ2-7
length: 17

CDR3: CASSYSRPYEQYF
D: NA
V: TRBV6-5
J: TRBJ2-7
length: 13

CDR3: CASSHVGSNPEAFF
D: NA
V: TRBV5-5
J: TRBJ1-1
length: 14

CDR3: CASSFLGRGNEQFF
D: NA
V: TRBV6-5
J: TRBJ2-1
length: 14

CDR3: CASSYVGIGYTEAFF
D: NA
V: TRBV6-5
J: TRBJ1-1
length: 15

CDR3: CASSVDRDPGANVLTF
D: TRBD1
V: TRBV19
J: TRBJ2-6
length: 16

CDR3: CSVGTGGSGNTIYF
D: TRBD1
V: TRBV29-1
J: TRBJ1-3
length: 14

CDR3: CASHTGLGELFF
D: NA
V: TRBV7-2
J: TRBJ2-2
length: 12

CDR3: CASSLGQEYEQYF
D: TRBD1
V: TRBV7-6
J: TRBJ2-7
length: 13

CDR3: CASSPLAGGTYEQYF
D: TRBD2
V: TRBV5-1
J: TRBJ2-7
length: 15

CDR3: CASRGTSGIYNEQFF
D: TRBD2
V: TRBV10-2
J: TRBJ2-1
length: 15

CDR3: CASTLRGGNYNEQFF
D: NA
V: TRBV6-5
J: TRBJ2-1
length: 15

CDR3: CASSFQGVNSPLHF
D: TRBD1
V: TRBV28
J: TRBJ1-6
length: 14

CDR3: CATSGRDGGLTDTQYF
D: NA
V: TRBV15
J: TRBJ2-3
length: 16

CDR3: CASSGQGTGGPPDTQYF
D: TRBD2
V: TRBV27
J: TRBJ2-3
length: 17

CDR3: CASSRRTSGYYEQYF
D: TRBD2
V: TRBV6-5
J: TRBJ2-7
length: 15

CDR3: CASSLGGGSTGELFF
D: NA
V: TRBV7-9
J: TRBJ2-2
length: 15

CDR3: CASSLSGTGQPQHF
D: NA
V: TRBV27
J: TRBJ1-5
length: 14

CDR3: CASSRSSYNEQFF
D: NA
V: TRBV27
J: TRBJ2-1
length: 13

CDR3: CASSMGLAGGEETQYF
D: TRBD2
V: TRBV19
J: TRBJ2-5
length: 16

CDR3: CASSPRNIQYF
D: NA
V: TRBV18
J: TRBJ2-4
length: 11

CDR3: CASSLRGYNEQFF
D: NA
V: TRBV5-1
J: TRBJ2-1
length: 13

CDR3: CASSLASGLGTKNIQYF
D: NA
V: TRBV7-8
J: TRBJ2-4
length: 17

CDR3: CASSLLGREQFF
D: NA
V: TRBV28
J: TRBJ2-1
length: 12

CDR3: CSVRGQVEAGSYNEQFF
D: NA
V: TRBV29-1
J: TRBJ2-1
length: 17

CDR3: CASASGSSIEQYF
D: TRBD2
V: TRBV5-4
J: TRBJ2-7
length: 13

CDR3: CASSIKTRGETQYF
D: NA
V: TRBV19
J: TRBJ2-5
length: 14

CDR3: CSVVRDTQGEAFF
D: NA
V: TRBV29-1
J: TRBJ1-1
length: 13

CDR3: CASSLDSLSYEQYF
D: NA
V: TRBV18
J: TRBJ2-7
length: 14